The 3 T cell receptor beta chains below come from one sample, sequenced in a study of blood T cell repertoires in COVID-19. Using immunoSEQ multiplex PCR, the repertoire was profiled, and TCRdb retains in-frame clones only, with some absent. Of about 16,000 clones in the sample, roughly 89% were seen once. The sample consisted of peripheral blood. Source of these receptors: an elderly woman with COVID-19, enrolled during active disease.

In this sample, this clone turned up once. The gene calls are TRBV5-4 and TRBJ1-1; TRBD1 matches 8 bases. This CDR3 spans 15 amino acids. Germline values: CDR1 SGHNT, CDR2 YYREEE (reference sequence). V was clipped by 4 bases and J by 2 bases; unmatched bases: 7. This chain's CDR3 is CASSPNTGGNTEAFF. CDR3 DNA sequence: TGTGCCAGCAGCCCAAACACAGGGGGAAACACTGAAGCTTTCTTT.

This chain links TRBV12-3 or TRBV12-4 with TRBJ2-5; the D gene is possibly TRBD1 (6 bases). The CDR3 totals 12 residues. V dropped 4 bases and J dropped 7 bases, with 10 bases sitting between them. This CDR3 reads CASSYRVGTQYF. The CDR3 bases are TGTGCCAGCAGTTACAGGGTTGGGACCCAGTACTTC.

The chain links TRBV7-2 to TRBJ1-2; 8 bases are a match to TRBD1. With 4 bases clipped from V and 3 bases from J, the junction kept 4 bases outside the gene matches. In germline, CDR1 is SGHTA, CDR2 FQGNSA. There are 14 residues in the CDR3. The CDR3 is CASSSDRVDYGYTF. The CDR3 DNA is TGTGCCAGCAGCTCGGACAGGGTGGACTATGGCTACACCTTC.